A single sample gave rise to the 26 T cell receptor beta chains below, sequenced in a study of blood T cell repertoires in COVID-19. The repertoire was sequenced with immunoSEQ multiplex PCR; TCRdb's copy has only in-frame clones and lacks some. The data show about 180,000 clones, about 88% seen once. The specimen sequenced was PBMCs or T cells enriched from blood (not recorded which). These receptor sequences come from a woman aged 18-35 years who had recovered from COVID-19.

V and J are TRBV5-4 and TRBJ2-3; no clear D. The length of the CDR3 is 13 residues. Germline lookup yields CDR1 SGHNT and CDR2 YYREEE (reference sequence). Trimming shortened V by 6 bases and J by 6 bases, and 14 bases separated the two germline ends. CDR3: CASTPDLEDTQYF. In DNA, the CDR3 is TGTGCCAGCACCCCAGATTTGGAGGATACGCAGTATTTT.

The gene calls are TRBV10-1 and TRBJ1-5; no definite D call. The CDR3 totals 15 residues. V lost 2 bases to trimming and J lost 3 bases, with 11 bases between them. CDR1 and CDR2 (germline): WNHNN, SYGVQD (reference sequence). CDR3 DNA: TGCGCCAGCAGTGAGGCAAATAGTATCAATCAGCCCCAGCATTTT. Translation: CASSEANSINQPQHF.

The CDR3 region is CASSLWTGDSPLHF. CDR3 coding DNA: TGTGCCAGCAGCCTTTGGACAGGGGATTCACCCCTCCACTTT. V is TRBV28 and J is TRBJ1-6; 9 nucleotides match TRBD1. The germline V gene has CDR1 MDHEN and CDR2 SYDVKM. With 6 bases clipped from V and 8 bases from J, the junction kept 5 bases outside the gene matches. CDR3 length: 14 amino acids. Looking up the rest from reference TRBV28 and TRBJ1-6 gives the full variable domain: DVKVTQSSRYLVKRTGEKVFLECVQDMDHENMFWYRQDPGLGLRLIYFSYDVKMKEKGDIPEGYSVSREKKERFSLILESASTNQTSMYLCASSLWTGDSPLHFGNGTRLTVT.

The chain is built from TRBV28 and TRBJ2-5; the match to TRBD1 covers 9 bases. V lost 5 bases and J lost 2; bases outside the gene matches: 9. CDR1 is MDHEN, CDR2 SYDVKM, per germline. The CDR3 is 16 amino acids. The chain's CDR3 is CASSTYGTGKQETQYF. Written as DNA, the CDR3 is TGTGCCAGCAGTACCTATGGGACAGGGAAACAAGAGACCCAGTACTTC. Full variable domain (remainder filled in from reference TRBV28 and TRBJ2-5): DVKVTQSSRYLVKRTGEKVFLECVQDMDHENMFWYRQDPGLGLRLIYFSYDVKMKEKGDIPEGYSVSREKKERFSLILESASTNQTSMYLCASSTYGTGKQETQYFGPGTRLLVL.

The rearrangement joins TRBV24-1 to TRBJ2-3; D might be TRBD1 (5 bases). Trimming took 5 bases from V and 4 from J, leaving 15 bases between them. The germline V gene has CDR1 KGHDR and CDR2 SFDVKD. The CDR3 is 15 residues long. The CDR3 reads CATSVSAWGADTQYF. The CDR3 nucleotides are TGTGCCACCAGTGTCAGCGCCTGGGGCGCAGATACGCAGTATTTT.

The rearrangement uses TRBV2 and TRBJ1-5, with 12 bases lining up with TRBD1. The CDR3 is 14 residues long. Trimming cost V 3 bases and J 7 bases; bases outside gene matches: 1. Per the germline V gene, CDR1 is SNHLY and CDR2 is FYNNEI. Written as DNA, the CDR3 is TGTGCCAGCAGTGAGGGACAGGGGGCCCAGCCCCAGCATTTT. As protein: CASSEGQGAQPQHF.

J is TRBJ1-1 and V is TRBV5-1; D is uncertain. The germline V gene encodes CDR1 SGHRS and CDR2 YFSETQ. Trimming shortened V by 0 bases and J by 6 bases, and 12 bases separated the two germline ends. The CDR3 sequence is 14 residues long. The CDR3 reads CASSLDGVPAEAFF. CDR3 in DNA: TGCGCCAGCAGCTTGGACGGAGTCCCGGCTGAAGCTTTCTTT.

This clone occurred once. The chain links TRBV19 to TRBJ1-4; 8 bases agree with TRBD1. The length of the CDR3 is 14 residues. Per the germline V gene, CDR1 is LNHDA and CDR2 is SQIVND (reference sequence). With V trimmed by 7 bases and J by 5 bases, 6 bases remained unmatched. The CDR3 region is CASNADRVNEKLFF. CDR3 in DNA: TGTGCCAGTAATGCGGACAGGGTGAATGAAAAACTGTTTTTT.

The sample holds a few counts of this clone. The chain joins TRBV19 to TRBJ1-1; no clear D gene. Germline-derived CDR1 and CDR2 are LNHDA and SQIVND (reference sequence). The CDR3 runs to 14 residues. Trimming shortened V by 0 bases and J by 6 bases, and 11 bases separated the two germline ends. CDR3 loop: CASSIDLGGAEAFF. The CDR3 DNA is TGTGCCAGTAGTATAGATTTGGGTGGAGCTGAAGCTTTCTTT.

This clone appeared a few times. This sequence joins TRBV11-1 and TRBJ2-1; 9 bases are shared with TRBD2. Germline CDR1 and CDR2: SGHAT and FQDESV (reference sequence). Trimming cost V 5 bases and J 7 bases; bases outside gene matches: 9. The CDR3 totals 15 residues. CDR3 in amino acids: CASSAWEREVNEQFF. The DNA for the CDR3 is TGTGCCAGCAGCGCCTGGGAGCGGGAGGTAAATGAGCAGTTCTTC.

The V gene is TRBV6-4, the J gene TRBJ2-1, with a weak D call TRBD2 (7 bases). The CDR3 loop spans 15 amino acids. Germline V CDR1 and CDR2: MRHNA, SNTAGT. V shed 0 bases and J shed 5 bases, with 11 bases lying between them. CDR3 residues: CASSDSEGGNNEQFF. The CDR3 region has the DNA TGTGCCAGCAGTGACTCGGAGGGGGGGAACAATGAGCAGTTCTTC.

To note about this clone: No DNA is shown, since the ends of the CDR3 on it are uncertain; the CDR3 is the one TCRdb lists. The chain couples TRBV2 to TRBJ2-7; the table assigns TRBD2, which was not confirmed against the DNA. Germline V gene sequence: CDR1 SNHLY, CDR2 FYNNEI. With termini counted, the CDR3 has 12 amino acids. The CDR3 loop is CASSVGSGTEYF.

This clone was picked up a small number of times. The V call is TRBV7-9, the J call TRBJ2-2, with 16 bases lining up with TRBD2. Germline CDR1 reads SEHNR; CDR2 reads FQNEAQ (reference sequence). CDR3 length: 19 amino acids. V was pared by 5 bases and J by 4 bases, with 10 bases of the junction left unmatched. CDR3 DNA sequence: TGTGCCAGCAGCCCCCGTGGGACTAGCGGGAGGGACCTCACCGGGGAGCTGTTTTTT. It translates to CASSPRGTSGRDLTGELFF.

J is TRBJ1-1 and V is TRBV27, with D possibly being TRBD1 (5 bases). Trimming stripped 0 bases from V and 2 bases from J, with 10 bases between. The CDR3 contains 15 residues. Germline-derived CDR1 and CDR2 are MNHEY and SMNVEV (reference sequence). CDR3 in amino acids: CASSLSDSLNTEAFF. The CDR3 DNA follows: TGTGCCAGCAGTTTATCTGACAGCCTAAACACTGAAGCTTTCTTT.

CDR3 amino acids: CASSLGAWETQYF. Written as DNA, the CDR3 is TGCGCCAGCAGCTTGGGGGCTTGGGAGACCCAGTACTTC. The rearrangement joins TRBV5-1 to TRBJ2-5; no firm D call. CDR3 length: 13 residues. Germline CDR1 SGHRS, CDR2 YFSETQ. Trimming stripped 0 bases from V and 5 bases from J, with 8 bases between.

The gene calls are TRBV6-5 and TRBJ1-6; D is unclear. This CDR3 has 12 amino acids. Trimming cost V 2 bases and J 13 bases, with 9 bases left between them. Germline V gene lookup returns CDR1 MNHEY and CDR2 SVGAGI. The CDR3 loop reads CASSYTIGPLHF. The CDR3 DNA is TGTGCCAGCAGTTACACGATCGGGCCCCTCCACTTT.

The CDR3 nucleotides read TGTGCCAGTAGTACCGGGACAGGGACATGGACGCAGTATTTT. Amino acid sequence: CASSTGTGTWTQYF. V and J are TRBV19 and TRBJ2-3, with 9 nucleotides matching TRBD1. There are 14 residues in the CDR3. Germline V CDR1 and CDR2: LNHDA, SQIVND (reference sequence). J gave up 9 bases and V 4 bases, and 8 bases lay outside the gene matches.

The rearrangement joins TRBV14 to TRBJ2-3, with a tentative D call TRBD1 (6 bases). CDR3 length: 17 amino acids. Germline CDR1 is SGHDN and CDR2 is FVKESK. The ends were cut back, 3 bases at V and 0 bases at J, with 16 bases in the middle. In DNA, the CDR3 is TGTGCCAGCAGCCACTTGGACAGCTGGGATAGCACAGATACGCAGTATTTT. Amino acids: CASSHLDSWDSTDTQYF. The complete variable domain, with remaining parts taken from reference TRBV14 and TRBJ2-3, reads EAGVTQFPSHSVIEKGQTVTLRCDPISGHDNLYWYRRVMGKEIKFLLHFVKESKQDESGMPNNRFLAERTGGTYSTLKVQPAELEDSGVYFCASSHLDSWDSTDTQYFGPGTRLTVL.

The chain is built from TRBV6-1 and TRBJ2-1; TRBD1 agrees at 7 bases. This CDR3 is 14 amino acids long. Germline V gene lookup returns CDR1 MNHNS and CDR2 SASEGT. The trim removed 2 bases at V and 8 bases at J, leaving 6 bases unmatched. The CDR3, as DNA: TGTGCCAGCAGTGAAAGGGGGCGCGCCCATGAGCAGTTCTTC. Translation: CASSERGRAHEQFF.

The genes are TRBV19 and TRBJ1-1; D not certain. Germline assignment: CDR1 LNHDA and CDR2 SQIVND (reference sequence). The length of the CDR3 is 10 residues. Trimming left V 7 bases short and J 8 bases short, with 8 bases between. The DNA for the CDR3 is TGTGCCAGTATCGGCGGGGAAGCTTTCTTT. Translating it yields CASIGGEAFF.

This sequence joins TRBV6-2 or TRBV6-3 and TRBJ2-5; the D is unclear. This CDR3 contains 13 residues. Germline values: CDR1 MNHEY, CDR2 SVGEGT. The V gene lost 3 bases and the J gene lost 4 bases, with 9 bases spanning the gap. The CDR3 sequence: CASSYEWLETQYF. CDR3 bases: TGTGCCAGCAGTTATGAATGGCTAGAGACCCAGTACTTC.

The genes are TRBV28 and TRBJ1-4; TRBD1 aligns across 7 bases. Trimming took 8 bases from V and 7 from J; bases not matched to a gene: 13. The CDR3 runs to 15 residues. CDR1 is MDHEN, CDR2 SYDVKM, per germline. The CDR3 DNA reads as TGTGCCAGCCTAAGGGGGCGCAGAATCGGTGAAAAACTGTTTTTT. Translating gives CASLRGRRIGEKLFF.

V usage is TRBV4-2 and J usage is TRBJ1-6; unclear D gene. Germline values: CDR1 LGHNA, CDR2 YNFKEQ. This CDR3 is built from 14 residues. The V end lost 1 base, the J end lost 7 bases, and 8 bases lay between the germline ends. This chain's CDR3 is CASSQAGLNSPLHF. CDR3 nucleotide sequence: TGTGCCAGCAGCCAAGCGGGGTTGAATTCACCCCTCCACTTT.

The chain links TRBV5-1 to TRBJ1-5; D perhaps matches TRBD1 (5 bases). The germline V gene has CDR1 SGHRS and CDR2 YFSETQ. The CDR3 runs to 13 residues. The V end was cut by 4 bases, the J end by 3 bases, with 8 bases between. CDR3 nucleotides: TGCGCCAGCAGCCCGGACACCAATCAGCCCCAGCATTTT. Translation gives CASSPDTNQPQHF.

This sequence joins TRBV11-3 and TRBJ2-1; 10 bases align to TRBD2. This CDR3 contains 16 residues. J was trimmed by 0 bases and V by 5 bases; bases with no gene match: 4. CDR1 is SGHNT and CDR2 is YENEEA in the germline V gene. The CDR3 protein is CASSPSSGSSYNEQFF. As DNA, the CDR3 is TGTGCCAGCAGCCCATCTAGCGGGAGCTCCTACAATGAGCAGTTCTTC.

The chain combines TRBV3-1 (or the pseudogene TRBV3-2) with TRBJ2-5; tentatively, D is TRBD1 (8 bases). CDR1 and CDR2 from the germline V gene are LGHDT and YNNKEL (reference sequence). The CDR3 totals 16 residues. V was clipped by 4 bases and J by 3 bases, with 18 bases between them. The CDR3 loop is CASSLGQGGGKETQYF. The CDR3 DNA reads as TGTGCCAGCAGCCTCGGACAGGGCGGGGGAAAAGAGACCCAGTACTTC.